These 28 T cell receptor beta chains were sequenced from one sample in a study of T cells in Graves' hyperthyroidism and ophthalmopathy. Amplification targeted TCR beta CDR3 regions from RNA transcripts. The HTBI primer set served for first-round RT-PCR of the TCR CDR3. TCRdb re-called the multiplex PCR reads with MiXCR, one entry per CDR3 protein. The data show about 300,000 distinct CDR3 sequences, with about 19% seen just once and under 45% held by the top ten. The source material was blood. Source of these receptors: a man aged 50 or older with Graves' ophthalmopathy.

This clonotype was counted a few times. The CDR3 DNA is TGTGCCAGCGGGGACAGGGTTTGGAATTCACCCCTCCACTTT. Translating gives CASGDRVWNSPLHF. This chain uses TRBV6-1 with TRBJ1-6; TRBD1 agrees at 9 bases. This CDR3 region has 14 residues. V lost 8 bases to trimming and J lost 7 bases; unmatched junction nucleotides: 6. Per the germline V gene, CDR1 is MNHNS and CDR2 is SASEGT.

This clonotype was seen only a few times. At one of its ends the junction is not consistent with the germline gene, which may arise from a read error. The rearrangement joins TRBV6-6 to TRBJ2-5; TRBD1 matches 9 bases. Germline V CDR1 and CDR2: MNHNY, SVGAGI (reference sequence). The CDR3 is made up of 17 amino acids. CDR3 bases: TGTGCCAGCAGCTACTCTCCGGGACAGGGAATTCAAGAGACCCAGTACTTC. As protein: CASSYSPGQGIQETQYF.

The J gene is TRBJ1-3, the V gene TRBV9, with D perhaps TRBD1 (5 bases). CDR1 is SGDLS, CDR2 YYNGEE, per germline. V was clipped by 4 bases and J by 2 bases, with 16 bases between them. CDR3 length equals 16 residues. CDR3 DNA sequence: TGTGCCAGCAGCCCTAGTGGGACGAGCACTGGAAACACCATATATTTT. This gives the protein CASSPSGTSTGNTIYF.

The table lists this clonotype with many counts. The rearrangement joins TRBV30 to TRBJ2-1; D gene unclear. This CDR3 is built from 13 residues. The germline V and J ends were trimmed by 5 bases and 2 bases, with 10 bases remaining between them. Germline V gene data show CDR1 as GTSNPN and CDR2 as SVGIG (reference sequence). The DNA of the CDR3 is TGTGCCTGGGATGGAAACCCCTACAATGAGCAGTTCTTC. It specifies CAWDGNPYNEQFF.

The chain recombines TRBV14 with TRBJ2-1, with 8 bases aligning to TRBD1. The CDR3 runs 14 residues. The germline V gene encodes CDR1 SGHDN and CDR2 FVKESK. The V and J ends lost 7 bases and 8 bases, in that order; junction bases with no gene match: 10. For the CDR3, the DNA is TGTGCCAGCAAAGGGACAGGAGGAGGGGATGAGCAGTTCTTC. This sequence encodes CASKGTGGGDEQFF.

There are many counts of this clonotype. The chain has TRBV29-1 and TRBJ2-7, with D possibly TRBD1 on 6 matching bases. The CDR3 runs to 14 residues. V gave up 0 bases and J gave up 3 bases, with 12 bases separating them. Germline V gene data show CDR1 as SQVTM and CDR2 as ANQGSEA. The CDR3 spells CSVEDRTDGYEQYF. CDR3 in DNA: TGCAGCGTTGAAGATAGGACAGACGGCTACGAGCAGTACTTC.

This clonotype was detected only a few times. The chain couples TRBV4-2 to TRBJ2-7, with D possibly TRBD2 on 6 matching bases. Trimming stripped 1 base from V and 3 bases from J, with 13 bases between. Germline V gene sequence: CDR1 LGHNA, CDR2 YNFKEQ. The CDR3 spans 15 residues. CDR3 nucleotide sequence: TGTGCCAGCAGCCAAGCGGCTAGCGAGAACTACGAGCAGTACTTC. As protein: CASSQAASENYEQYF.

This clonotype was picked up many times. The CDR3 is CASSFSGLAGVGNEQFF. CDR3 bases: TGTGCCAGCAGCTTCTCGGGACTAGCGGGAGTAGGCAATGAGCAGTTCTTC. V and J are TRBV7-9 and TRBJ2-1, with TRBD2 matching 14 bases. Per the germline V gene, CDR1 is SEHNR and CDR2 is FQNEAQ (reference sequence). Losses at the gene ends were 3 bases for V and 6 bases for J; bases not matched to a gene: 7. CDR3 length: 17 amino acids.

The chain employs TRBV10-3 and TRBJ2-5, with TRBD1 as a possible D gene (7 bases). CDR3 size: 14 residues. Trimming shortened V by 7 bases and J by 5 bases, and 17 bases separated the two germline ends. Germline loops: CDR1 ENHRY, CDR2 SYGVKD. The CDR3 sequence is CAIKQGGGDETQYF. The CDR3 nucleotides read TGTGCCATCAAACAAGGAGGGGGCGATGAGACCCAGTACTTC.

The chain couples TRBV12-3 or TRBV12-4 to TRBJ2-1; 15 bases line up with TRBD2. V gave up 7 bases and J gave up 0 bases; unmatched junction bases: 16. The CDR3 sequence is 21 residues long. CDR3 nucleotide sequence: TGTGCCAGCACCCCAGGTTTAGGACTAGCGGGAGGGCGGAGCTCCTACAATGAGCAGTTCTTC. Translation gives CASTPGLGLAGGRSSYNEQFF.

This clonotype occurred many times. J is TRBJ2-1 and V is TRBV6-5; 7 bases map to TRBD2. J was trimmed by 4 bases and V by 0 bases; bases with no gene match: 6. Germline V lookup: CDR1 MNHEY, CDR2 SVGAGI. The CDR3 spans 16 residues. The CDR3 DNA follows: TGTGCCAGCAGTTACTCGTCACTAGCGACTTACAATGAGCAGTTCTTC. Amino acids: CASSYSSLATYNEQFF.

The chain is built from TRBV27 and TRBJ2-7; 7 bases match TRBD2. The CDR3 covers 14 residues. Per germline, CDR1 MNHEY and CDR2 SMNVEV (reference sequence). J lost 5 bases, V lost 6 bases, and 10 bases had no gene match. The CDR3: CASRRAGRTHEQYF. CDR3 in DNA: TGTGCCAGCAGACGAGCGGGGAGAACCCACGAGCAGTACTTC.

Here the CDR3 reads CASSMTSGSGNIQYF. CDR3 in DNA: TGCGCCAGCAGCATGACTAGCGGGAGCGGAAACATTCAGTACTTC. The chain is built from TRBV5-1 and TRBJ2-4; 12 positions agree with TRBD2. Looked up from germline, CDR1 is SGHRS and CDR2 is YFSETQ. V trimming: 4 bases; J trimming: 6 bases; junction bases outside the gene matches: 5. CDR3 length equals 15 residues.

V usage is TRBV30 and J usage is TRBJ1-1, with D hard to call. With 1 base removed from V and 5 bases from J, the gap between germline ends came to 23 bases. CDR3 size: 17 residues. The germline V gene encodes CDR1 GTSNPN and CDR2 SVGIG (reference sequence). Here the CDR3 reads CAWSANPTRVRKTEAFF. CDR3 bases: TGTGCCTGGAGTGCCAACCCCACTAGGGTAAGAAAGACTGAAGCTTTCTTT.

This chain uses TRBV28 with TRBJ2-4, with TRBD1 matching over 7 bases. Germline CDR1 and CDR2: MDHEN and SYDVKM. Trimming removed 3 bases from V and 8 bases from J; junction bases left unmatched: 4. The CDR3 totals 13 residues. CDR3 sequence: CASSLTGTDIQYF. CDR3 coding DNA: TGTGCCAGCAGTTTGACAGGGACGGACATTCAGTACTTC. The variable domain in full, with the rest retrieved from reference TRBV28 and TRBJ2-4, is DVKVTQSSRYLVKRTGEKVFLECVQDMDHENMFWYRQDPGLGLRLIYFSYDVKMKEKGDIPEGYSVSREKKERFSLILESASTNQTSMYLCASSLTGTDIQYFGAGTRLSVL.

The CDR3 sequence is CASSVEPAGLYEQYF. Here the CDR3 DNA reads TGTGCCAGCAGCGTAGAGCCAGCCGGTCTTTACGAGCAGTACTTC. The chain is built from TRBV9 and TRBJ2-7; no definite D call. V lost 0 bases and J 4 bases, leaving 14 bases between the germline ends. CDR1 and CDR2 from the germline V gene are SGDLS and YYNGEE. The CDR3 totals 15 residues.

The chain uses TRBV3-1 and TRBJ1-1; maybe TRBD1 (5 bases). V lost 0 bases, J lost 0 bases, and 8 bases lay in between. Germline V gives CDR1 LGHDT, CDR2 YNNKEL (reference sequence). The CDR3 is 15 residues long. The CDR3 sequence: CASSQDNRLNTEAFF. The CDR3 nucleotides are TGTGCCAGCAGCCAAGATAACAGGTTGAACACTGAAGCTTTCTTT.

There are many counts of this clonotype. The rearrangement links TRBV7-9 to TRBJ2-7; the match to TRBD2 covers 8 bases. The CDR3 consists of 15 residues. V lost 0 bases, J lost 1 base, and 2 bases stayed unmatched. The germline CDR1 and CDR2 sequences are SEHNR and FQNEAQ (reference sequence). The CDR3 loop is CASSLAGTRSYEQYF. DNA of the CDR3: TGTGCCAGCAGCTTAGCTGGGACTAGGTCCTACGAGCAGTACTTC.

Comment on this clonotype: A single base separates this from a much larger clone, so it may be a read error. The chain carries TRBV7-9 and TRBJ2-7; TRBD2 matches 7 bases. From germline, CDR1 is SEHNR and CDR2 FQNEAQ (reference sequence). Germline trimming cut 2 bases from V and 7 bases from J; bases unmatched to any gene: 8. The CDR3 length is 14 residues. The CDR3 loop reads CASSLIRGVGEQYF. CDR3 DNA sequence: TGTGCCAGCAGCTTAATCCGGGGGGTGGGTGAGCAGTACTTC.

This clonotype has just a few counts. V is TRBV20-1 and J is TRBJ2-7; the D is unclear. The CDR3 has 14 residues. Trimming took 3 bases from V and 7 from J, leaving 19 bases between them. Germline assignment: CDR1 DFQATT and CDR2 SNEGSKA (reference sequence). CDR3 sequence: CSASRADRLYEQYF. CDR3 nucleotide sequence: TGCAGTGCTAGTAGGGCCGATCGTCTATATGAGCAGTACTTC.

This clonotype was counted at least ten times. The chain has TRBV12-3 or TRBV12-4 and TRBJ1-2, with 8 bases identical to TRBD1. The length of the CDR3 is 14 residues. J was trimmed by 7 bases and V by 3 bases; bases with no gene match: 7. CDR3 protein: CASSFGRGHGGYTF. Written as DNA, the CDR3 is TGTGCCAGCAGTTTCGGCAGGGGGCACGGTGGCTACACCTTC.

This clonotype was seen repeatedly, ten times or more. V and J are TRBV5-1 and TRBJ2-4; 8 bases are a match to TRBD1. The germline V gene encodes CDR1 SGHRS and CDR2 YFSETQ. V lost 6 bases and J lost 6; bases outside the gene matches: 5. This CDR3 is 13 amino acids long. CDR3 DNA sequence: TGCGCCAGCACCCCGGGGACAGGAAACATTCAGTACTTC. Its translation is CASTPGTGNIQYF.

This clonotype was recorded a few times. The V gene is TRBV19, the J gene TRBJ2-3; 11 bases match TRBD2. This CDR3 region has 15 residues. V lost 6 bases, J lost 5 bases, and 7 bases stayed unmatched. CDR1 is LNHDA and CDR2 is SQIVND in the germline V gene (reference sequence). The CDR3: CASRPGLADVDTQYF. The CDR3 bases are TGTGCCAGTAGACCGGGACTAGCGGATGTAGATACGCAGTATTTT. Full variable domain (remainder filled in from reference TRBV19 and TRBJ2-3): DGGITQSPKYLFRKEGQNVTLSCEQNLNHDAMYWYRQDPGQGLRLIYYSQIVNDFQKGDIAEGYSVSREKKESFPLTVTSAQKNPTAFYLCASRPGLADVDTQYFGPGTRLTVL.

The V gene is TRBV19, the J gene TRBJ1-2; TRBD1 might be the D (6 bases). Trimming left V 4 bases short and J 6 bases short, with 15 bases between. The CDR3 has 14 residues. Per the germline V gene, CDR1 is LNHDA and CDR2 is SQIVND (reference sequence). This chain's CDR3 is CASSRLDRSNGYTF. The DNA for the CDR3 is TGTGCCAGTAGTAGGTTGGACAGATCGAATGGCTACACCTTC. The full variable domain, its missing parts supplied by reference TRBV19 and TRBJ1-2, is DGGITQSPKYLFRKEGQNVTLSCEQNLNHDAMYWYRQDPGQGLRLIYYSQIVNDFQKGDIAEGYSVSREKKESFPLTVTSAQKNPTAFYLCASSRLDRSNGYTFGSGTRLTVV.

This clonotype was seen a handful of times. A read error may account for a junction end that differs from germline. The CDR3 DNA is TGCGCCAGCAGCCACAAGACGGCGGGAGGCCGTAGGAGCTCCCACGAGCAGTACTTC. It yields the protein CASSHKTAGGRRSSHEQYF. The V call is TRBV4-1, the J call TRBJ2-7; 8 bases are shared with TRBD2. CDR1 is MGHRA and CDR2 is YSYEKL in the germline V gene. The CDR3 contains 19 residues.

The chain has TRBV10-3 and TRBJ1-4, with TRBD1 matching 8 bases. With V trimmed by 2 bases and J by 5 bases, 7 bases remained unmatched. CDR3 length: 16 amino acids. The germline V gene has CDR1 ENHRY and CDR2 SYGVKD. CDR3 DNA sequence: TGTGCCATCAGTGAGACAACCGGGACAGGCAATGAAAAACTGTTTTTT. As protein: CAISETTGTGNEKLFF.

This clonotype was counted many times. The chain uses TRBV11-1 and TRBJ2-3; TRBD2 agrees at 8 bases. Trimming removed 8 bases from V and 6 bases from J; junction bases left unmatched: 7. Germline V gene data show CDR1 as SGHAT and CDR2 as FQDESV (reference sequence). This CDR3 has 13 residues. CDR3 sequence reads: CASQGTRGDTQYF. CDR3 nucleotides: TGTGCCAGCCAGGGGACTAGAGGTGATACGCAGTATTTT.

The rearrangement links TRBV12-3 or TRBV12-4 to TRBJ1-3; 7 nucleotides line up with TRBD1. This CDR3 is built from 15 residues. The V and J ends lost 6 bases and 3 bases, in that order; junction bases with no gene match: 8. The DNA for the CDR3 is TGTGCCAGCAGCCCTGACAGGGTGGTTGGAAACACCATATATTTT. Its protein product is CASSPDRVVGNTIYF.